This T cell receptor (beta chain) was obtained from a study of T cell changes during pregnancy in multiple sclerosis. This CDR3 is 13 amino acids long. The germline V and J ends were trimmed by 8 bases and 4 bases, with 14 bases remaining between them. Germline CDR1 reads SEHNR; CDR2 reads FQNEAQ (reference sequence). Data came from immunoSEQ multiplex PCR; TCRdb stores just in-frame clones and leaves some out. The sample shows under 65,000 clones, 85% to 95% of them seen only once. The TCR originated in a female donor in good health, enrolled as a control in a pregnancy study. The chain links TRBV7-9 to TRBJ1-2; D is ambiguous. The sequencing here drew on CD4+ T cells from peripheral blood mononuclear cells, taken after pregnancy. The CDR3 loop is CASASGVGYGYTF. The CDR3 DNA follows: TGTGCCAGCGCCTCCGGGGTGGGCTATGGCTACACCTTC.